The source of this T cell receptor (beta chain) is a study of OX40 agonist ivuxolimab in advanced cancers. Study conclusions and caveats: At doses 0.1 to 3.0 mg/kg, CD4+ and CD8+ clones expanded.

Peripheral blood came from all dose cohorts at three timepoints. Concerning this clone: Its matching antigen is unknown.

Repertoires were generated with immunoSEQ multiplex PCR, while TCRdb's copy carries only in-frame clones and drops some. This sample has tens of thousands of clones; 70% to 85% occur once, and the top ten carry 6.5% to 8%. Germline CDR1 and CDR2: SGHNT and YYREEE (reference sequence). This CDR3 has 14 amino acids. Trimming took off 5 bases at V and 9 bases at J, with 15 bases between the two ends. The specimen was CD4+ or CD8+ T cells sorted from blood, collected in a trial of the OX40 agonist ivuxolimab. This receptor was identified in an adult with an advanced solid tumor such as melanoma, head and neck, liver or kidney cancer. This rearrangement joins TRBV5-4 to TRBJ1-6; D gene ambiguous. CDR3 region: CASSQESPSSPLHF. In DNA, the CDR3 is TGTGCCAGCAGTCAGGAATCCCCGAGTTCACCCCTCCACTTT.